One and the same sample provided the 11 T cell receptor beta chains below, sequenced in a study of control samples from healthy donors and cancer patients. The table came from immunoSEQ multiplex PCR; TCRdb's copy has only in-frame clones and leaves some out. The repertoire includes more than 80,000 clones, more than 85% of them detected once, and roughly 8% sits in the top ten. Sequenced input: blood. These receptors were taken from a man between 18 and 35 years old in good health.

The J gene is TRBJ1-1, the V gene TRBV18, with 7 bases fitting TRBD1. Germline V gene data show CDR1 as KGHSH and CDR2 as LQKENI. CDR3 size: 15 residues. J gave up 5 bases and V 6 bases, and 12 bases lay outside the gene matches. The CDR3 bases are TGTGCCAGCTCCCTTAAAAGGGGGCTAGGAACTGAAGCTTTCTTT. Translated, it gives CASSLKRGLGTEAFF. Together with reference TRBV18 and TRBJ1-1, the CDR3 gives the full variable domain: NAGVMQNPRHLVRRRGQEARLRCSPMKGHSHVYWYRQLPEEGLKFMVYLQKENIIDESGMPKERFSAEFPKEGPSILRIQQVVRGDSAAYFCASSLKRGLGTEAFFGQGTRLTVV.

Written as DNA, the CDR3 is TGCGCCAGCAGCTTGGGATCACTTAAAGAGACCCAGTACTTC. It yields the protein CASSLGSLKETQYF. The chain joins TRBV5-1 to TRBJ2-5; D not resolved. Per germline, CDR1 SGHRS and CDR2 YFSETQ. The CDR3 sequence is 14 residues long. The V end was cut by 0 bases, the J end by 3 bases, with 9 bases between.

The rearrangement joins TRBV19 to TRBJ1-1; no definite D call. Germline V CDR1 and CDR2: LNHDA, SQIVND (reference sequence). V lost 7 bases and J lost 8, with 14 bases in between. The CDR3 contains 12 residues. CDR3 loop: CASILGAQEAFF. CDR3 DNA sequence: TGTGCCAGTATACTCGGAGCCCAGGAAGCTTTCTTT.

The rearrangement links TRBV18 to TRBJ1-2; 9 bases are a match to TRBD1. V lost 3 bases to trimming and J lost 13 bases; unmatched junction nucleotides: 9. The CDR3 has 13 residues. Germline V gene lookup returns CDR1 KGHSH and CDR2 LQKENI. The CDR3 protein is CASSPEIQGAGTF. As DNA, the CDR3 is TGTGCCAGCTCACCGGAAATACAGGGGGCTGGCACCTTC.

The chain recombines TRBV9 with TRBJ2-2; TRBD2 aligns across 8 bases. CDR1 and CDR2 from the germline V gene are SGDLS and YYNGEE. The CDR3 covers 17 residues. The ends lost 0 bases at V and 3 bases at J; junction bases unmatched: 7. CDR3 amino acids: CASSVAAAGGHTGELFF. CDR3 coding DNA: TGTGCCAGCAGCGTAGCTGCGGCGGGGGGACACACCGGGGAGCTGTTTTTT. The full variable domain, with the rest looked up from reference TRBV9 and TRBJ2-2, is DSGVTQTPKHLITATGQRVTLRCSPRSGDLSVYWYQQSLDQGLQFLIQYYNGEERAKGNILERFSAQQFPDLHSELNLSSLELGDSALYFCASSVAAAGGHTGELFFGEGSRLTVL.

The chain employs TRBV9 and TRBJ2-2; the match to TRBD1 covers 7 bases. CDR1 is SGDLS, CDR2 YYNGEE, per germline. V lost 6 bases to trimming and J lost 5 bases; unmatched junction nucleotides: 13. The CDR3 runs 16 residues. CDR3 bases: TGTGCCAGCAACCTCGACAGGGAGAGGGGGACCGGGGAGCTGTTTTTT. This gives the protein CASNLDRERGTGELFF.

The chain combines TRBV19 with TRBJ1-4; D is ambiguous. Looked up from germline, CDR1 is LNHDA and CDR2 is SQIVND (reference sequence). The CDR3 loop spans 12 amino acids. V gave up 6 bases and J gave up 6 bases, with 8 bases separating them. CDR3 sequence reads: CASRRPDEKLFF. CDR3 nucleotides: TGTGCCAGTAGGCGACCGGATGAAAAACTGTTTTTT.

The genes are TRBV5-1 and TRBJ1-4, with 9 nucleotides matching TRBD1. The CDR3 is 13 amino acids. Trimming removed 5 bases from V and 4 bases from J; junction bases left unmatched: 0. CDR1 is SGHRS and CDR2 is YFSETQ in the germline V gene. CDR3 residues: CASRTGGNEKLFF. The CDR3, as DNA: TGCGCCAGCAGGACAGGGGGTAATGAAAAACTGTTTTTT. Filled out from reference TRBV5-1 and TRBJ1-4, the complete variable domain reads KAGVTQTPRYLIKTRGQQVTLSCSPISGHRSVSWYQQTPGQGLQFLFEYFSETQRNKGNFPGRFSGRQFSNSRSEMNVSTLELGDSALYLCASRTGGNEKLFFGSGTQLSVL.

This chain links TRBV11-2 with TRBJ1-1, with 7 nucleotides matching TRBD1. In germline, CDR1 is SGHAT, CDR2 FQNNGV. The CDR3 spans 13 residues. The J segment lost 4 bases and the V segment lost 5 bases, leaving 4 bases of the junction unmatched. The CDR3 region has the DNA TGTGCCAGCAGCGCAACAGGGGTCACTGAAGCTTTCTTT. Its protein is CASSATGVTEAFF.

V gene TRBV4-1 combines with J gene TRBJ1-1, with D hard to call. Trimming removed 0 bases from V and 0 bases from J, with 5 bases in between. The CDR3 runs to 14 residues. Germline assignment: CDR1 MGHRA and CDR2 YSYEKL. In DNA form, the CDR3 reads TGCGCCAGCAGCCAAGAGGGGATGAACACTGAAGCTTTCTTT. Translating it yields CASSQEGMNTEAFF.

This chain joins TRBV27 and TRBJ1-1; tentatively, D is TRBD1 (6 bases). The CDR3 is 13 amino acids. With 6 bases removed from V and 1 base from J, the gap between germline ends came to 9 bases. Germline values: CDR1 MNHEY, CDR2 SMNVEV (reference sequence). The CDR3 DNA reads as TGTGCCAGCAGACAGGGATGGAACACTGAAGCTTTCTTT. It is translated as CASRQGWNTEAFF.